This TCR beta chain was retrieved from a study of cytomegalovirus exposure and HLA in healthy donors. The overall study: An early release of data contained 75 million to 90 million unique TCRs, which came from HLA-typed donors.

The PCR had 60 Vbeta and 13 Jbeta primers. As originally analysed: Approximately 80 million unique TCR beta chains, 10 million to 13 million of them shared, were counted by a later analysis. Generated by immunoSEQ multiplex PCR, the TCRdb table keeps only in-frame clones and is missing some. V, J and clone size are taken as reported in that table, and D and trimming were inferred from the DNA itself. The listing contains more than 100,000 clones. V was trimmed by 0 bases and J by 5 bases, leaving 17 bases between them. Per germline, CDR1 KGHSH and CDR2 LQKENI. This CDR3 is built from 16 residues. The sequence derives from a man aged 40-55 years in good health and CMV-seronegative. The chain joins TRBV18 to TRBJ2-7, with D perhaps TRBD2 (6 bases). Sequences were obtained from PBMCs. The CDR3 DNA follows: TGTGCCAGCTCACCACCTCAGGAACTGAGGAGGGACGAGCAGTACTTC. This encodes CASSPPQELRRDEQYF.